These 26 T cell receptor beta chains share one sample of origin, sequenced in a study of OX40 agonist ivuxolimab in advanced cancers. Using immunoSEQ multiplex PCR, the repertoire was profiled, and TCRdb retains in-frame clones only, with some absent. The sample carries 37,000 or so clones, around 81% recorded once. The specimen was CD4+ or CD8+ T cells sorted from blood, collected in a trial of the OX40 agonist ivuxolimab. The receptors were sampled from an adult with an advanced solid tumor such as melanoma, head and neck, liver or kidney cancer.

The CDR3 protein is CSVEMYQGNGYTF. The CDR3 DNA sequence: TGCAGCGTTGAAATGTACCAGGGGAATGGCTACACCTTC. The chain carries TRBV29-1 and TRBJ1-2; TRBD1 might be the D (6 bases). Germline CDR1 and CDR2: SQVTM and ANQGSEA. The V gene lost 2 bases and the J gene lost 6 bases, with 13 bases spanning the gap. This CDR3 comprises 13 residues.

This clone was observed a few times. The chain has TRBV4-1 and TRBJ1-5; 8 bases align to TRBD1. Trimming removed 2 bases from V and 3 bases from J; junction bases left unmatched: 12. The CDR3 contains 18 residues. Germline CDR1 and CDR2: MGHRA and YSYEKL. CDR3 amino acids: CASSQPPPRGRLNQPQHF. The CDR3 nucleotides are TGCGCCAGCAGCCAACCCCCCCCCAGGGGGCGCCTCAATCAGCCCCAGCATTTT.

This clone has just one count. The rearrangement links TRBV11-2 to TRBJ2-1, with 10 bases that match TRBD2. CDR1 SGHAT and CDR2 FQNNGV come from the germline V gene. With V trimmed by 1 base and J by 6 bases, 6 bases remained unmatched. CDR3 length: 16 residues. The CDR3 loop reads CASSLVWTSGSNEQFF. The CDR3 region has the DNA TGTGCCAGCAGCTTAGTATGGACTAGCGGAAGCAATGAGCAGTTCTTC.

CDR3 region: CASRRDAYEQYF. The CDR3 DNA follows: TGCGCCAGCAGGAGGGACGCCTACGAGCAGTACTTC. The V gene is TRBV5-1, the J gene TRBJ2-7; D may correspond to TRBD1 or TRBD2 (5 bases each). V lost 5 bases and J 2 bases, leaving 8 bases between the germline ends. Germline values: CDR1 SGHRS, CDR2 YFSETQ. CDR3 length equals 12 residues.

V and J are TRBV7-9 and TRBJ1-3; no firm D call. V was trimmed by 7 bases and J by 4 bases, leaving 11 bases between them. The CDR3 is 13 residues long. Germline V gene data show CDR1 as SEHNR and CDR2 as FQNEAQ (reference sequence). The CDR3 DNA reads TGTGCCAGCATTCAGCCGGGCGGAAACACCATATATTTT. It translates to CASIQPGGNTIYF.

The chain links TRBV5-1 to TRBJ1-1; the D is unclear. CDR1 SGHRS and CDR2 YFSETQ come from the germline V gene. The V gene lost 1 base and the J gene lost 0 bases, with 10 bases spanning the gap. There are 15 residues in the CDR3. CDR3 loop: CASSLLPDMNTEAFF. CDR3 nucleotide sequence: TGCGCCAGCAGCTTGTTACCAGACATGAACACTGAAGCTTTCTTT. The full variable domain, with the rest looked up from reference TRBV5-1 and TRBJ1-1, is KAGVTQTPRYLIKTRGQQVTLSCSPISGHRSVSWYQQTPGQGLQFLFEYFSETQRNKGNFPGRFSGRQFSNSRSEMNVSTLELGDSALYLCASSLLPDMNTEAFFGQGTRLTVV.

The rearrangement links TRBV5-1 to TRBJ2-5; D perhaps matches TRBD1 (6 bases). Germline values: CDR1 SGHRS, CDR2 YFSETQ. This CDR3 region has 16 residues. Trimming stripped 4 bases from V and 1 base from J, with 17 bases between. The CDR3 loop is CASSPTPDRFQETQYF. In DNA form, the CDR3 reads TGCGCCAGCAGCCCTACACCCGACAGGTTCCAAGAGACCCAGTACTTC. Filled out from reference TRBV5-1 and TRBJ2-5, the complete variable domain reads KAGVTQTPRYLIKTRGQQVTLSCSPISGHRSVSWYQQTPGQGLQFLFEYFSETQRNKGNFPGRFSGRQFSNSRSEMNVSTLELGDSALYLCASSPTPDRFQETQYFGPGTRLLVL.

The chain joins TRBV27 to TRBJ1-5; weak D call: TRBD1 (5 bases). The V and J ends lost 4 bases and 5 bases respectively, with 21 bases between them. The CDR3 length is 17 residues. Germline V gives CDR1 MNHEY, CDR2 SMNVEV (reference sequence). The CDR3 nucleotides read TGTGCCAGCAGTTCATACCCCTTGACAGTAATAGATCAGCCCCAGCATTTT. Amino acids: CASSSYPLTVIDQPQHF.

The chain joins TRBV4-1 to TRBJ2-1; TRBD2 might be the D (5 bases). Germline V gene sequence: CDR1 MGHRA, CDR2 YSYEKL. There are 15 residues in the CDR3. Trimming removed 5 bases at V and 0 bases at J, with 11 bases between. The CDR3 protein is CASSSDSSSYNEQFF. CDR3 bases: TGCGCCAGCAGCTCGGACTCGAGCTCCTACAATGAGCAGTTCTTC.

CDR3 region: CASRLTTAYGYTF. CDR3 nucleotides: TGTGCCAGCAGGCTGACAACGGCATATGGCTACACCTTC. The rearrangement joins TRBV6-1 to TRBJ1-2; D call uncertain. The CDR3 is made up of 13 amino acids. Germline V gene lookup returns CDR1 MNHNS and CDR2 SASEGT. Trimming removed 6 bases from V and 5 bases from J, with 13 bases in between.

A remark on this clone: Its ends do not fully match the called genes, so a read error is possible. The chain employs TRBV19 and TRBJ2-6; 10 nucleotides align to TRBD1. CDR3 size: 18 residues. The germline V gene has CDR1 LNHDA and CDR2 SQIVND (reference sequence). The CDR3 region has the DNA TGTGCCAGTAGTTTAGACAGGGGGCCGAACGCTGGGGCCAACGTCCTGACTTTC. It specifies CASSLDRGPNAGANVLTF.

V usage is TRBV2 and J usage is TRBJ2-5, with TRBD1 matching 9 bases. Germline values: CDR1 SNHLY, CDR2 FYNNEI. V lost 6 bases to trimming and J lost 0 bases; unmatched junction nucleotides: 8. This CDR3 is built from 16 residues. Here the CDR3 DNA reads TGTGCCAGCAGCAAACGACAGGGGGTGTACCAAGAGACCCAGTACTTC. Translating gives CASSKRQGVYQETQYF.

In this sample, this clone turned up once. The rearrangement links TRBV6-1 to TRBJ2-4; D not resolved. The CDR3 runs 14 residues. V lost 1 base and J lost 0, with 4 bases in between. Germline-derived CDR1 and CDR2 are MNHNS and SASEGT. CDR3 bases: TGTGCCAGCAGTGAAGGACTAGCCAAAAACATTCAGTACTTC. Translated, it gives CASSEGLAKNIQYF.

The sample holds a few counts of this clone. CDR3: CASSANDWGGTGELFF. The CDR3 bases are TGTGCCAGCAGCGCCAACGATTGGGGAGGCACCGGGGAGCTGTTTTTT. This chain uses TRBV7-5 with TRBJ2-2; TRBD2, as called in the table, went unchecked against the DNA. TRBV7-5 is deemed a pseudogene. The CDR3 covers 16 residues.

This chain links TRBV10-2 with TRBJ1-1; no definite D call. Looked up from germline, CDR1 is WSHSY and CDR2 is SAAADI. CDR3 length: 13 residues. V shed 8 bases and J shed 7 bases, with 17 bases lying between them. CDR3 sequence reads: CASAAGPEGEAFF. The CDR3 bases are TGCGCCAGCGCAGCCGGTCCAGAGGGTGAAGCTTTCTTT.

This chain links TRBV6-6 with TRBJ2-1; TRBD2 agrees at 8 bases. The V gene's germline CDR1 is MNHNY and CDR2 SVGAGI (reference sequence). The CDR3 loop spans 13 amino acids. The ends lost 5 bases at V and 15 bases at J; junction bases unmatched: 12. This CDR3 reads CASSRVERGRRFF. CDR3 sequence (DNA): TGTGCCAGCAGTAGGGTCGAGCGGGGGAGGAGGTTCTTC.

The V and J genes are TRBV25-1 and TRBJ2-2; D tentatively reads TRBD1 or TRBD2 (6 bases each). V was clipped by 3 bases and J by 7 bases, with 18 bases between them. The CDR3 covers 16 residues. CDR1 MGHDK and CDR2 SYGVNS come from the germline V gene. CDR3 amino acids: CASSEGITGAFGELFF. Written as DNA, the CDR3 is TGTGCCAGCAGTGAGGGAATAACGGGGGCCTTCGGGGAGCTGTTTTTT.

This clone occurred a few times. The gene calls are TRBV7-9 and TRBJ2-7, with TRBD2 matching over 7 bases. CDR3 length: 13 amino acids. Germline CDR1 is SEHNR and CDR2 is FQNEAQ (reference sequence). The J segment lost 5 bases and the V segment lost 4 bases, leaving 5 bases of the junction unmatched. The CDR3 loop reads CASSSSTSHEQYF. The DNA for the CDR3 is TGTGCCAGCAGCTCCTCGACTAGCCACGAGCAGTACTTC.

The V call is TRBV19, the J call TRBJ1-1, with D possibly matching TRBD1 (5 bases). Trimming left V 3 bases short and J 3 bases short, with 8 bases between. The CDR3 has 13 residues. Germline V CDR1 and CDR2: LNHDA, SQIVND (reference sequence). CDR3 coding DNA: TGTGCCAGTAGTATCGGGGCCTACACTGAAGCTTTCTTT. Translation gives CASSIGAYTEAFF.

V usage is TRBV28 and J usage is TRBJ1-5, with D possibly matching TRBD1 (5 bases). The CDR3 runs 14 residues. The germline V gene encodes CDR1 MDHEN and CDR2 SYDVKM. V was cut by 5 bases and J by 5 bases, with 13 bases left in between. The CDR3 reads CASSNQGGDQPQHF. The CDR3 nucleotides are TGTGCCAGCAGTAACCAGGGTGGAGATCAGCCCCAGCATTTT.

The chain couples TRBV6-5 to TRBJ2-3, with D tentatively TRBD1 (5 bases). CDR1 is MNHEY and CDR2 is SVGAGI in the germline V gene. The V end lost 6 bases, the J end lost 2 bases, and 12 bases lay between the germline ends. CDR3 size: 14 residues. The CDR3 nucleotides are TGTGCCAGCAGAAAAAGGGGCTACACAGATACGCAGTATTTT. It encodes CASRKRGYTDTQYF.

The chain is built from TRBV5-1 and TRBJ2-2, with D unresolved. The V gene's germline CDR1 is SGHRS and CDR2 YFSETQ. This CDR3 has 14 amino acids. V was clipped by 4 bases and J by 4 bases, with 11 bases between them. CDR3 sequence: CASSPSTITGELFF. CDR3 nucleotides: TGCGCCAGCAGCCCCTCGACAATCACCGGGGAGCTGTTTTTT.

This chain joins TRBV7-2 and TRBJ2-1; a possible D gene is TRBD2 (5 bases). This CDR3 has 16 residues. Germline V gives CDR1 SGHTA, CDR2 FQGNSA. V was shortened by 1 base and J by 3 bases, with 13 bases between the two germline ends. The CDR3 here is CASSLGSSRRYNEQFF. CDR3 nucleotide sequence: TGTGCCAGCAGCTTAGGGTCTAGCAGACGCTACAATGAGCAGTTCTTC.

The chain couples TRBV6-6 to TRBJ1-5; D is unresolved. CDR1 and CDR2 (germline): MNHNY, SVGAGI (reference sequence). Trimming took off 1 base at V and 2 bases at J, with 6 bases between the two ends. CDR3 length equals 14 residues. In DNA form, the CDR3 reads TGTGCCAGCAGTTACTTCGGCCGCAATCAGCCCCAGCATTTT. Amino acid sequence: CASSYFGRNQPQHF.

The chain couples TRBV30 to TRBJ2-7, with a weak D call TRBD2 (5 bases). The germline gives CDR1 GTSNPN, CDR2 SVGIG (reference sequence). The V gene lost 3 bases and the J gene lost 3 bases, with 15 bases spanning the gap. This CDR3 has 14 residues. CDR3 in amino acids: CAWSYGGLGYEQYF. The CDR3 region has the DNA TGTGCCTGGAGCTACGGCGGGTTGGGCTACGAGCAGTACTTC.

The CDR3 protein is CASSLGRTGAGELFF. CDR3 in DNA: TGTGCCAGCAGCTTAGGACGCACAGGGGCCGGGGAGCTGTTTTTT. The rearrangement links TRBV11-3 to TRBJ2-2; 7 bases map to TRBD1. The CDR3 has 15 residues. V shed 1 base and J 6 bases; nucleotides not matched to a gene: 5. Germline V lookup: CDR1 SGHNT, CDR2 YENEEA.